What follows are 7 T cell receptor beta chains derived from one specimen sequenced in a study of shared clonotypes between healthy human individuals. Data came from immunoSEQ multiplex PCR; TCRdb stores just in-frame clones and leaves some out. The sample includes millions of clones, about 94% of them seen just once. Naive CD8 cells comprised CD45RO-negative, CCR7-positively selected cells, excluding terminally differentiated effector memory CD45RA+ cells. Input material: naive CD8+ T cells sorted from blood. The receptors originated from a man in his late teens or twenties in good health.

The J gene is TRBJ2-3, the V gene TRBV11-2; D is uncertain. Trimming took 7 bases from V and 1 from J, leaving 9 bases between them. The CDR3 extends over 13 amino acids. Per the germline V gene, CDR1 is SGHAT and CDR2 is FQNNGV. The CDR3 protein is CASTFLGTDTQYF. In DNA form, the CDR3 reads TGTGCCAGCACCTTTCTTGGCACAGATACGCAGTATTTT.

The rearrangement uses TRBV27 and TRBJ2-5, with TRBD1 identical over 7 bases. The closer fit of TRBJ2-7 to the DNA end suggests the J call may be wrong. CDR3 size: 15 residues. Germline values: CDR1 MNHEY, CDR2 SMNVEV (reference sequence). CDR3 nucleotide sequence: TGTGCCAGCACACCGACAGGGCAAGGCAGGAACGAGCAGTACTTC. This encodes CASTPTGQGRNEQYF.

V usage is TRBV2 and J usage is TRBJ2-1, with TRBD2 matching 7 bases. Germline trimming cut 4 bases from V and 4 bases from J; bases unmatched to any gene: 4. CDR3 length: 14 amino acids. Germline-derived CDR1 and CDR2 are SNHLY and FYNNEI. The CDR3 region is CASSGLAEYNEQFF. For the CDR3, the DNA is TGTGCCAGCAGTGGGCTAGCGGAGTACAATGAGCAGTTCTTC. The variable domain in full, with the rest retrieved from reference TRBV2 and TRBJ2-1, is EPEVTQTPSHQVTQMGQEVILRCVPISNHLYFYWYRQILGQKVEFLVSFYNNEISEKSEIFDDQFSVERPDGSNFTLKIRSTKLEDSAMYFCASSGLAEYNEQFFGPGTRLTVL.

The gene calls are TRBV6-1 and TRBJ2-1, with TRBD2 matching 10 bases. The CDR3 has 16 amino acids. With V trimmed by 1 base and J by 7 bases, 7 bases remained unmatched. CDR1 MNHNS and CDR2 SASEGT come from the germline V gene. Here the CDR3 reads CASSEEYGTSANEQFF. The DNA for the CDR3 is TGTGCCAGCAGTGAAGAGTACGGGACTAGCGCAAATGAGCAGTTCTTC.

V and J are TRBV7-2 and TRBJ2-7; tentatively, D is TRBD1 (5 bases). Germline V gives CDR1 SGHTA, CDR2 FQGNSA. The CDR3 totals 16 residues. Trimming shortened V by 11 bases and J by 0 bases, and 23 bases separated the two germline ends. The CDR3: CALLISLDTLSYEQYF. As DNA, the CDR3 is TGTGCCCTATTAATTTCCTTGGACACTCTCTCCTACGAGCAGTACTTC.

The rearrangement links TRBV29-1 to TRBJ2-1, with 7 bases identical to TRBD2. The V and J ends lost 0 bases and 4 bases, in that order; junction bases with no gene match: 9. Looked up from germline, CDR1 is SQVTM and CDR2 is ANQGSEA. This CDR3 spans 16 amino acids. The CDR3 bases are TGCAGCGTTGAAGATTTGCGGGGAGGGAAGTACAATGAGCAGTTCTTC. Amino acid sequence: CSVEDLRGGKYNEQFF.

A remark on this clone: This sample also contains other DNA sequences that code for the same CDR3. The V call is TRBV11-2, the J call TRBJ1-2; D possibly corresponds to TRBD1 (6 bases). This CDR3 has 14 amino acids. V shed 1 base and J shed 0 bases, with 6 bases lying between them. Per the germline V gene, CDR1 is SGHAT and CDR2 is FQNNGV. CDR3 region: CASSLAGANYGYTF. Written as DNA, the CDR3 is TGTGCCAGCAGCTTAGCAGGGGCTAACTATGGCTACACCTTC.